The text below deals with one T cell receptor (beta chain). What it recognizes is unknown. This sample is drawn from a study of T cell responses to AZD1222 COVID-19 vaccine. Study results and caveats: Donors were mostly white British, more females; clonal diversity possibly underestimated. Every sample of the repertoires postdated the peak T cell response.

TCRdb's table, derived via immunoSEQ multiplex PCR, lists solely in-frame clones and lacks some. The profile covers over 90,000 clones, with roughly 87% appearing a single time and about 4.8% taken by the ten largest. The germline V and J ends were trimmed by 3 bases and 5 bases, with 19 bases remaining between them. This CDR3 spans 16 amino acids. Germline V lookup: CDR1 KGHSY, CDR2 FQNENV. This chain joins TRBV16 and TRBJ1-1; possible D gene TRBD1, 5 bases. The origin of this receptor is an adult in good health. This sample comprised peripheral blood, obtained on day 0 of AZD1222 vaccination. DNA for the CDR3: TGTGCCAGCAGCCATTTACTCCAGGGTGTTGGAACTGAAGCTTTCTTT. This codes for CASSHLLQGVGTEAFF.